The 23 T cell receptor beta chains below all came from one sample that was sequenced in a study of shared clonotypes between healthy human individuals. Naive CD8 cells, CD45RO-negative and positively selected for CCR7, excluded terminally differentiated effector memory CD45RA+ cells. The table came from immunoSEQ multiplex PCR; TCRdb's copy has only in-frame clones and leaves some out. This sample carries some 2,000,000 clones, approximately 95% of them seen once, and the ten largest clones take more than 0.95%. The source material was naive CD8+ T cells sorted from blood. The receptors originated from a man aged 18 to 30 in good health.

The rearrangement links TRBV10-2 to TRBJ2-1; D is uncertain. Trimming pared 5 bases from V and 7 bases from J, leaving 6 bases between. The CDR3 loop spans 11 amino acids. Germline CDR1 WSHSY, CDR2 SAAADI. CDR3 sequence (DNA): TGCGCCAGCAGTCTTGCTAATGAGCAGTTCTTC. This encodes CASSLANEQFF.

J is TRBJ2-7 and V is TRBV27; D uncertain. Germline-derived CDR1 and CDR2 are MNHEY and SMNVEV (reference sequence). V lost 7 bases and J lost 5, with 18 bases in between. The CDR3 has 14 amino acids. Here the CDR3 reads CASKPDNLRDEQYF. The CDR3 nucleotides read TGTGCCAGCAAGCCCGACAATCTCCGAGACGAGCAGTACTTC.

The count of this clone is one. The genes are TRBV19 and TRBJ2-5; D is ambiguous. The V end lost 3 bases, the J end lost 5 bases, and 7 bases lay between the germline ends. Germline V lookup: CDR1 LNHDA, CDR2 SQIVND (reference sequence). The CDR3 has 12 amino acids. CDR3 region: CASSIGMETQYF. The DNA of the CDR3 is TGTGCCAGTAGTATCGGAATGGAGACCCAGTACTTC.

In regard to this clone: Other DNA sequences from this sample encode an identical CDR3 as well. V and J are TRBV4-1 and TRBJ1-2, with no clear D. This CDR3 comprises 13 residues. V was shortened by 1 base and J by 6 bases, with 9 bases between the two germline ends. From germline, CDR1 is MGHRA and CDR2 YSYEKL. The CDR3: CASSQVGTDGYTF. CDR3 DNA: TGCGCCAGCAGCCAAGTAGGCACGGATGGCTACACCTTC.

V gene TRBV28 combines with J gene TRBJ1-4, with D possibly being TRBD1 (5 bases). CDR3 length equals 13 residues. Germline loops: CDR1 MDHEN, CDR2 SYDVKM. V lost 5 bases to trimming and J lost 7 bases, with 11 bases between them. CDR3 protein: CASSGGVIEKLFF. Written as DNA, the CDR3 is TGTGCCAGCAGTGGGGGGGTAATTGAAAAACTGTTTTTT. Supplemented by reference TRBV28 and TRBJ1-4, the full variable domain reads DVKVTQSSRYLVKRTGEKVFLECVQDMDHENMFWYRQDPGLGLRLIYFSYDVKMKEKGDIPEGYSVSREKKERFSLILESASTNQTSMYLCASSGGVIEKLFFGSGTQLSVL.

This chain links TRBV7-2 with TRBJ1-2, with TRBD1 identical over 8 bases. V lost 1 base, J lost 2 bases, and 3 bases stayed unmatched. CDR3 length: 15 amino acids. Looked up from germline, CDR1 is SGHTA and CDR2 is FQGNSA. For the CDR3, the DNA is TGTGCCAGCAGCTTAGTGGACAGGGACAACTATGGCTACACCTTC. It codes for CASSLVDRDNYGYTF. Variable domain in full (rest from reference TRBV7-2 and TRBJ1-2): GAGVSQSPSNKVTEKGKDVELRCDPISGHTALYWYRQSLGQGLEFLIYFQGNSAPDKSGLPSDRFSAERTGGSVSTLTIQRTQQEDSAVYLCASSLVDRDNYGYTFGSGTRLTVV.

The genes are TRBV6-1 and TRBJ2-7; 8 positions agree with TRBD2. The CDR3 runs 14 residues. Germline-derived CDR1 and CDR2 are MNHNS and SASEGT. The J segment lost 1 base and the V segment lost 6 bases, leaving 5 bases of the junction unmatched. In DNA, the CDR3 is TGTGCCAGCAGGGCGGGGGGCGAGTCCTACGAGCAGTACTTC. Its protein product is CASRAGGESYEQYF.

V usage is TRBV5-5 and J usage is TRBJ2-3, with TRBD2 matching over 9 bases. CDR3 length equals 15 residues. V lost 3 bases to trimming and J lost 3 bases; unmatched junction nucleotides: 5. Germline V gives CDR1 SGHKS, CDR2 YYEKEE (reference sequence). CDR3 in DNA: TGTGCCAGCAGCTCAGGGACTAGCTGGACAGATACGCAGTATTTT. It specifies CASSSGTSWTDTQYF.

Concerning this clone: Other nucleotide sequences in the sample specify the same CDR3. The chain links TRBV7-9 to TRBJ1-1, with no clear D. V gave up 1 base and J gave up 4 bases, with 7 bases separating them. Germline CDR1 SEHNR, CDR2 FQNEAQ (reference sequence). The CDR3 extends over 13 amino acids. Here the CDR3 DNA reads TGTGCCAGCAGCTTAGGAGTGGCCACTGAAGCTTTCTTT. This sequence encodes CASSLGVATEAFF. The variable domain in full, with the rest retrieved from reference TRBV7-9 and TRBJ1-1, is DTGVSQNPRHKITKRGQNVTFRCDPISEHNRLYWYRQTLGQGPEFLTYFQNEAQLEKSRLLSDRFSAERPKGSFSTLEIQRTEQGDSAMYLCASSLGVATEAFFGQGTRLTVV.

This chain links TRBV7-8 with TRBJ2-5, with D possibly being TRBD1 (6 bases). CDR1 is SGHVS, CDR2 FQNEAQ, per germline. The CDR3 is made up of 17 amino acids. With 0 bases removed from V and 2 bases from J, the gap between germline ends came to 16 bases. The DNA of the CDR3 is TGTGCCAGCAGCTTAGCGGGGGCCCCCTCAAGGCAAGAGACCCAGTACTTC. Protein: CASSLAGAPSRQETQYF.

Worth noting for this clone: This specimen includes other DNA sequences encoding the same CDR3. The rearrangement links TRBV2 to TRBJ2-1, with D unresolved. Trimming took 3 bases from V and 7 from J, leaving 4 bases between them. The CDR3 consists of 11 residues. Germline lookup yields CDR1 SNHLY and CDR2 FYNNEI. CDR3 nucleotides: TGTGCCAGCAGTGACGATAATGAGCAGTTCTTC. Translating gives CASSDDNEQFF.

V usage is TRBV7-9 and J usage is TRBJ2-1; D might be TRBD2 (6 bases). Germline V gives CDR1 SEHNR, CDR2 FQNEAQ (reference sequence). The CDR3 totals 15 residues. V was pared by 0 bases and J by 2 bases, with 8 bases between. The CDR3 nucleotides are TGTGCCAGCAGCTTAGCGGTAGCGGCCTACAATGAGCAGTTCTTC. Protein sequence: CASSLAVAAYNEQFF.

This sequence joins TRBV4-1 and TRBJ2-7; D is unresolved. The V and J ends lost 1 base and 2 bases respectively, with 9 bases between them. In germline, CDR1 is MGHRA, CDR2 YSYEKL. This CDR3 has 14 residues. The CDR3 here is CASSQVQEPYEQYF. CDR3 sequence (DNA): TGCGCCAGCAGCCAAGTGCAGGAACCCTACGAGCAGTACTTC.

CDR3 region: CASRPIQGNYGYTF. DNA of the CDR3: TGTGCCAGCAGACCGATACAGGGTAACTATGGCTACACCTTC. This sequence joins TRBV7-8 and TRBJ1-2; D perhaps matches TRBD1 (6 bases). This CDR3 has 14 residues. CDR1 is SGHVS and CDR2 is FQNEAQ in the germline V gene. Trimming left V 6 bases short and J 1 base short, with 12 bases between.

The chain is built from TRBV28 and TRBJ2-1; 13 bases agree with TRBD2. The V and J ends lost 2 bases and 9 bases, in that order; junction bases with no gene match: 4. The germline gives CDR1 MDHEN, CDR2 SYDVKM. CDR3 size: 15 residues. CDR3 loop: CASSLPGLAGREQFF. The CDR3 DNA reads TGTGCCAGCAGTTTACCGGGACTAGCGGGACGTGAGCAGTTCTTC. The full variable domain, rest sourced from reference TRBV28 and TRBJ2-1, is DVKVTQSSRYLVKRTGEKVFLECVQDMDHENMFWYRQDPGLGLRLIYFSYDVKMKEKGDIPEGYSVSREKKERFSLILESASTNQTSMYLCASSLPGLAGREQFFGPGTRLTVL.

CDR3: CATSRDGGLSTDTQYF. The DNA of the CDR3 is TGTGCCACCAGCAGAGACGGGGGCCTTAGCACAGATACGCAGTATTTT. This chain uses TRBV15 with TRBJ2-3; the D call may be TRBD1 or TRBD2 (6 bases each). This CDR3 has 16 amino acids. Trimming removed 0 bases at V and 0 bases at J, with 10 bases between. Germline V gene data show CDR1 as LNHNV and CDR2 as YYDKDF (reference sequence).

The chain combines TRBV19 with TRBJ2-7, with D possibly being TRBD1 (6 bases). CDR3 length: 14 amino acids. The germline CDR1 and CDR2 sequences are LNHDA and SQIVND (reference sequence). Between the trimmed V and J ends, which lost 3 bases and 4 bases, there was a span of 13 bases. The CDR3 reads CASSIGRGPYEQYF. CDR3 DNA sequence: TGTGCCAGTAGTATCGGCAGGGGACCATACGAGCAGTACTTC.

CDR3 in amino acids: CASSGGTVNTGELFF. In DNA form, the CDR3 reads TGTGCCAGCAGTGGAGGGACAGTGAACACCGGGGAGCTGTTTTTT. The rearrangement links TRBV6-5 to TRBJ2-2, with a weak D call TRBD1 (7 bases). This CDR3 is built from 15 residues. CDR1 and CDR2 from the germline V gene are MNHEY and SVGAGI. Trimming took 5 bases from V and 1 from J, leaving 11 bases between them.

The V and J genes are TRBV27 and TRBJ1-1; no clear D. Germline loops: CDR1 MNHEY, CDR2 SMNVEV (reference sequence). The CDR3 extends over 13 amino acids. Trimming cost V 6 bases and J 1 base, with 9 bases left between them. The CDR3 DNA reads as TGTGCCAGCAGGGATCTAGGGAACACTGAAGCTTTCTTT. Amino acids: CASRDLGNTEAFF.

For this clone: The sample has other DNA sequences that encode this CDR3 too. The chain recombines TRBV6-1 with TRBJ1-5, with a possible D match to TRBD1 (5 bases). The CDR3 is 15 amino acids. The germline gives CDR1 MNHNS, CDR2 SASEGT. The ends were cut back, 3 bases at V and 4 bases at J, with 13 bases in the middle. CDR3: CASSDGGVGNQPQHF. The CDR3 DNA is TGTGCCAGCAGTGACGGGGGGGTCGGGAATCAGCCCCAGCATTTT.

The V gene is TRBV27, the J gene TRBJ1-2, with 7 bases fitting TRBD1. This CDR3 spans 13 amino acids. V trimming: 6 bases; J trimming: 4 bases; junction bases outside the gene matches: 5. Germline CDR1 is MNHEY and CDR2 is SMNVEV (reference sequence). The CDR3 coding sequence is TGTGCCAGCAGGGGAGGGGGCCGCTATGGCTACACCTTC. This gives the protein CASRGGGRYGYTF.

This chain connects TRBV2 to TRBJ1-2; D may be TRBD1 (5 bases). The CDR3 extends over 16 amino acids. With 5 bases removed from V and 4 bases from J, the gap between germline ends came to 20 bases. The germline gives CDR1 SNHLY, CDR2 FYNNEI. CDR3 loop: CASSPGQGSPLYGYTF. For the CDR3, the DNA is TGTGCCAGCAGTCCAGGGCAGGGATCCCCCCTCTATGGCTACACCTTC.

This chain connects TRBV5-6 to TRBJ2-7, with D perhaps given as TRBD1 or TRBD2 (5 bases each). From germline, CDR1 is SGHDT and CDR2 YYEEEE. V gave up 2 bases and J gave up 0 bases, with 18 bases separating them. This CDR3 spans 17 amino acids. The CDR3 reads CASSFGTGQSPSYEQYF. The CDR3 DNA is TGTGCCAGCAGCTTTGGGACCGGACAAAGTCCCTCCTACGAGCAGTACTTC.